The rows below give T cell receptor beta chains drawn from one sample of a study of blood T cell repertoires in COVID-19. Sequencing was performed with immunoSEQ multiplex PCR; in TCRdb, only in-frame clones are kept and a portion is missing. This sample has 100,000 to 120,000 clones, with 76% found just once. The specimen sequenced was peripheral blood. All receptors derive from a woman of 80 years or more with acute or convalescent COVID-19. Both conserved end residues are part of each CDR3. Each record gives: V gene, clone size, J gene, D gene, CDR3 protein, CDR3 DNA. The D gene is left open where the match is weak. Part of the rows lack a size; the others show once, few, many or a class for expanded clones.

TRBV6-5,-,TRBJ2-2,-,CASSYRGAAGELFF,TGTGCCAGCAGTTACCGGGGGGCTGCCGGGGAGCTGTTTTTT
TRBV5-1,-,TRBJ1-6,TRBD1,CASSLETGASPLHF,TGCGCCAGCAGCTTGGAAACAGGGGCTTCACCCCTCCACTTT
TRBV11-3,-,TRBJ2-3,-,CASSLATDTQYF,TGTGCCAGCAGCTTAGCTACAGATACGCAGTATTTT
TRBV5-1,-,TRBJ1-6,-,CASSLASRALSYNSPLHF,TGCGCCAGCAGCTTGGCCTCCAGGGCACTCTCCTATAATTCACCCCTCCACTTT
TRBV7-9,-,TRBJ2-4,-,CASSLRGIPPGDIQYF,TGTGCCAGCAGCTTACGGGGGATTCCCCCGGGAGACATTCAGTACTTC
TRBV4-2,-,TRBJ2-1,TRBD2,CASSQEWTAPGTRFYNEQFF,TGTGCCAGCAGCCAAGAGTGGACGGCCCCCGGGACTAGATTCTACAATGAGCAGTTCTTC
TRBV15,-,TRBJ2-7,TRBD1,CATSNRGSYEQYF,TGTGCCACCAGCAACAGGGGCTCCTACGAGCAGTACTTC
TRBV3-1/TRBV3-2,-,TRBJ1-2,TRBD1,CASSQADRGLLNGYTF,TGTGCCAGCAGCCAAGCGGACAGGGGTTTACTTAACGGCTACACCTTC
TRBV4-1,few,TRBJ1-4,-,CASRFRQSGEKLFF,TGCGCCAGCAGGTTTAGACAGTCCGGTGAAAAACTGTTTTTT
TRBV18,-,TRBJ1-3,-,CASSPGAGNTIYF,TGTGCCAGCTCACCAGGGGCCGGAAACACCATATATTTT
TRBV19,once,TRBJ2-3,-,CASSMGGFTDTQYF,TGTGCCAGTAGTATGGGCGGGTTCACAGATACGCAGTATTTT
TRBV27,-,TRBJ1-1,-,CASILTVSSGGTEAFF,TGTGCCAGCATCCTGACAGTAAGTTCCGGTGGCACTGAAGCTTTCTTT
TRBV10-2,-,TRBJ1-4,-,CASSEVGGHEKLFF,TGCGCCAGCAGTGAGGTGGGAGGCCATGAAAAACTGTTTTTT
TRBV9,-,TRBJ1-4,-,CASSSRSRGEKLFF,TGTGCCAGCAGCTCTCGATCGCGGGGTGAAAAACTGTTTTTT
TRBV2,few,TRBJ1-6,TRBD1,CASRVQGRNSPLHF,TGTGCCAGCAGGGTACAGGGGCGGAATTCACCCCTCCACTTT
TRBV5-1,few,TRBJ2-1,TRBD2,CASHPSGGGNEQFF,TGCGCCAGCCACCCTAGCGGGGGCGGCAATGAGCAGTTCTTC
TRBV6-5,-,TRBJ2-3,TRBD2,CASSYGREPPDTQYF,TGTGCCAGCAGTTATGGGCGGGAGCCCCCAGATACGCAGTATTTT
TRBV5-1,-,TRBJ2-3,-,CASSLEAMASTDTQYF,TGCGCCAGCAGCTTGGAAGCGATGGCGAGCACAGATACGCAGTATTTT
TRBV12-3/TRBV12-4,-,TRBJ2-7,-,CASSRLAYEQYF,TGTGCCAGCAGCCGACTAGCCTACGAGCAGTACTTC
TRBV7-9,-,TRBJ1-4,-,CASSRGNRAIDEKLFF,TGTGCCAGCAGCCGGGGAAACAGGGCAATTGATGAAAAACTGTTTTTT
TRBV18,once,TRBJ1-5,TRBD1,CASSHKPDRGDQPQHF,TGTGCCAGCTCACATAAACCGGACAGGGGAGATCAGCCCCAGCATTTT
TRBV7-2,once,TRBJ1-3,-,CASSRYGTKGNTIYF,TGTGCCAGCAGCCGCTATGGGACAAAGGGAAACACCATATATTTT
TRBV29-1,-,TRBJ1-2,-,CSVEEVTGSVGYTF,TGCAGCGTTGAAGAGGTAACAGGGTCGGTCGGCTACACCTTC
TRBV2,-,TRBJ2-1,-,CASSPNNEQFF,TGTGCCAGCAGTCCTAACAATGAGCAGTTCTTC
TRBV6-5,-,TRBJ1-1,-,CASRAGVVNTEAFF,TGTGCCAGCAGAGCAGGGGTGGTGAACACTGAAGCTTTCTTT
TRBV29-1,few,TRBJ1-4,-,CSFVSWGGGLFF,TGCAGCTTCGTTTCGTGGGGAGGGGGACTGTTTTTT
TRBV5-4,-,TRBJ2-7,TRBD2,CASSPTSSGDYEQYF,TGTGCCAGCAGCCCGACCTCTAGCGGGGACTACGAGCAGTACTTC
TRBV24-1,-,TRBJ2-3,TRBD2,CATRVAGTSTDTQYF,TGTGCCACCAGAGTAGCGGGAACTAGCACAGATACGCAGTATTTT
TRBV4-1,-,TRBJ1-3,-,CASSQWVPPGSGNTIYF,TGCGCCAGCAGCCAATGGGTTCCCCCGGGGTCTGGAAACACCATATATTTT
TRBV10-3,-,TRBJ1-1,TRBD1,CAISEEQGSNTEAFF,TGTGCCATCAGTGAGGAACAGGGGTCGAACACTGAAGCTTTCTTT
TRBV5-5,-,TRBJ1-1,-,CASSLRAGVGTEAFF,TGTGCCAGCAGCTTGCGGGCAGGGGTAGGCACTGAAGCTTTCTTT
TRBV6-5,-,TRBJ1-6,TRBD1,CASRFPGGNSPLHF,TGTGCCAGCAGATTCCCAGGGGGAAATTCACCCCTCCACTTT
TRBV19,-,TRBJ1-4,TRBD1,CAIGTGRNEKLFF,TGTGCCATTGGGACAGGGCGGAATGAAAAACTGTTTTTT
TRBV10-2,-,TRBJ2-7,TRBD1,CASSDRGLTYEQYF,TGCGCCAGCTCAGACAGGGGACTCACCTACGAGCAGTACTTC
TRBV27,-,TRBJ1-5,-,CASSYRTGGNQPQHF,TGTGCCAGCAGTTACCGGACGGGGGGCAATCAGCCCCAGCATTTT
TRBV7-2,many,TRBJ1-3,-,CASSLMAGLGNTIYF,TGTGCCAGCAGCTTAATGGCAGGGCTTGGAAACACCATATATTTT
TRBV18,-,TRBJ2-1,-,CASSPAGRNEQFF,TGTGCCAGCTCACCAGCAGGGAGGAATGAGCAGTTCTTC
TRBV7-2,-,TRBJ2-3,-,CASSSPAGSASTDTQYF,TGTGCCAGCAGCTCCCCCGCCGGGAGCGCAAGCACAGATACGCAGTATTTT
TRBV30,few,TRBJ2-5,TRBD1,CAWSAGGTQYF,TGTGCCTGGAGTGCAGGGGGGACCCAGTACTTC
TRBV6-2/TRBV6-3,once,TRBJ2-3,-,CASSSSTAEITDTQYF,TGTGCCAGCAGTTCTTCTACGGCGGAGATCACAGATACGCAGTATTTT
TRBV7-8,-,TRBJ2-7,-,CASSLVVGGADFYEQYF,TGTGCCAGCAGCTTAGTAGTAGGGGGGGCGGACTTCTACGAGCAGTACTTC
TRBV6-5,-,TRBJ1-2,TRBD1,CASRPQGAYGYTF,TGTGCCAGCAGACCCCAGGGGGCCTATGGCTACACCTTC